The 9 T cell receptor beta chains below come from one sample, sequenced in a study of early T cells in non-severe SARS-CoV-2 infection. TCRdb re-analysed the 5' RACE reads in MiXCR, keeping a single row per CDR3 protein. The data contain 45,000 or so distinct CDR3 sequences, roughly 23% of them singletons. The specimen comprised whole blood, sampled at baseline. The origin of the receptors is an adult who was a healthcare worker with PCR-confirmed SARS-CoV-2 infection or an uninfected control (not recorded which).

This clonotype was seen a few times. For the CDR3, the DNA is TGCGCCAGCAGCCTCGGACAGGGGTCTACTAATGAAAAACTGTTTTTT. It yields the protein CASSLGQGSTNEKLFF. The gene calls are TRBV5-1 and TRBJ1-4, with 9 bases lining up with TRBD1. The trim removed 4 bases at V and 2 bases at J, leaving 6 bases unmatched. The CDR3 runs to 16 residues. CDR1 is SGHRS and CDR2 is YFSETQ in the germline V gene.

The rearrangement uses TRBV18 and TRBJ1-2, with D uncertain. The ends were cut back, 3 bases at V and 1 base at J, with 15 bases in the middle. Germline V gene data show CDR1 as KGHSH and CDR2 as LQKENI. The CDR3 consists of 16 residues. The CDR3 here is CASSPSARPDNYGYTF. Written as DNA, the CDR3 is TGTGCCAGCTCACCTTCTGCCAGGCCGGATAACTATGGCTACACCTTC.

This sequence joins TRBV3-1 and TRBJ2-2; 7 nucleotides match TRBD2. This CDR3 spans 15 amino acids. Germline assignment: CDR1 LGHDT and CDR2 YNNKEL (reference sequence). V was pared by 4 bases and J by 6 bases, with 8 bases of the junction left unmatched. The CDR3 DNA sequence: TGTGCCAGCAGCCCAGGGAGGGCCCGGTCCGGGGAGCTGTTTTTT. Translating it yields CASSPGRARSGELFF.

The V and J genes are TRBV6-6 and TRBJ2-5, with a tentative D call TRBD1 (6 bases). Germline CDR1 MNHNY, CDR2 SVGAGI (reference sequence). V gave up 6 bases and J gave up 2 bases, with 19 bases separating them. The CDR3 contains 16 residues. The CDR3 sequence: CASRPYDFGQQETQYF. The CDR3 nucleotides read TGTGCCAGCAGACCGTATGACTTCGGACAGCAAGAGACCCAGTACTTC.

This clonotype was found a few times. CDR3 sequence reads: CSARGVGDSSQNIQYF. The CDR3 DNA sequence: TGCAGTGCTAGAGGGGTCGGGGACAGCAGCCAAAACATTCAGTACTTC. V gene TRBV20-1 combines with J gene TRBJ2-4; 7 bases agree with TRBD1. There are 16 residues in the CDR3. From germline, CDR1 is DFQATT and CDR2 SNEGSKA (reference sequence). With 1 base clipped from V and 5 bases from J, the junction kept 11 bases outside the gene matches.

This clonotype was observed a single time. The chain uses TRBV9 and TRBJ2-1; 15 positions agree with TRBD2. The CDR3 runs 17 residues. J gave up 7 bases and V 0 bases, and 5 bases lay outside the gene matches. Germline V gene sequence: CDR1 SGDLS, CDR2 YYNGEE. The CDR3 protein is CASSVGTSGGAANEQFF. CDR3 nucleotide sequence: TGTGCCAGCAGCGTAGGGACTAGCGGGGGGGCCGCTAATGAGCAGTTCTTC.

V is TRBV11-2 and J is TRBJ2-7, with D tentatively TRBD1 or TRBD2 (6 bases each). Germline CDR1 and CDR2: SGHAT and FQNNGV. Trimming took off 1 base at V and 2 bases at J, with 15 bases between the two ends. The CDR3 loop spans 16 amino acids. The CDR3 loop is CASSLGSGGSTYEQYF. CDR3 nucleotide sequence: TGTGCCAGCAGCTTAGGGTCCGGGGGCTCGACCTACGAGCAGTACTTC.

This clonotype has just a few counts. The chain joins TRBV6-5 to TRBJ2-5; D not certain. The CDR3 runs 16 residues. CDR1 and CDR2 (germline): MNHEY, SVGAGI. V dropped 2 bases and J dropped 3 bases, with 16 bases sitting between them. In DNA form, the CDR3 reads TGTGCCAGCAGTTACCATCCGGAGTCCCCGAAAGAGACCCAGTACTTC. It encodes CASSYHPESPKETQYF.

This clonotype has only a few counts. The chain links TRBV10-3 to TRBJ1-1; 8 bases line up with TRBD1. CDR3 length equals 15 residues. The junction had 0 bases not matched to a gene; V was cut back by 0 bases and J by 0 bases. The germline CDR1 and CDR2 sequences are ENHRY and SYGVKD. As DNA, the CDR3 is TGTGCCATCAGTGAGTCGGACAGGGTGAACACTGAAGCTTTCTTT. As protein: CAISESDRVNTEAFF.